A selection of T cell receptor beta chains follows, all from one sample in a study of blood T cell repertoires in COVID-19. Assay used: immunoSEQ multiplex PCR; TCRdb lists only in-frame clones, some missing. The sample has some 270,000 clones; 75% to 90% are singletons. The sequenced sample consisted of PBMCs or T cells enriched from blood (not recorded which). These TCRs come from a woman in her 30s who had recovered from COVID-19. Both conserved end residues are part of each CDR3. A D gene is named only where the DNA matches it firmly. Size is stated for part of the rows, as once, few or many counts, or as a class when the clone is expanded.

D gene,J gene,V gene,clone size,CDR3 protein,CDR3 DNA
TRBD2,TRBJ2-3,TRBV6-5,.,CASSSRLATDTQYF,TGTGCCAGCAGTTCCCGACTAGCCACAGATACGCAGTATTTT
TRBD2,TRBJ2-2,TRBV27,.,CASSPSTSSVAGELFF,TGTGCCAGCAGTCCATCGACTAGCTCGGTCGCCGGGGAGCTGTTTTTT
TRBD1,TRBJ1-2,TRBV12-5,.,CASGRGDSNYTF,TGTGCTAGTGGCCGCGGGGACAGCAACTACACCTTC
.,TRBJ1-2,TRBV28,.,CASSFGGRGYTF,TGTGCCAGCAGTTTCGGGGGGAGAGGCTACACCTTC
.,TRBJ1-1,TRBV19,.,CATDSRQLNTEAFF,TGTGCCACCGACAGTCGGCAGTTGAACACTGAAGCTTTCTTT
TRBD1,TRBJ2-7,TRBV14,.,CASSQDRSDRGSYEQYF,TGTGCCAGCAGCCAAGATCGCTCGGACAGGGGATCCTACGAGCAGTACTTC
TRBD1,TRBJ1-2,TRBV28,.,CASSFFPSGTGNGYTF,TGTGCCAGCAGTTTCTTTCCCTCCGGGACAGGGAATGGCTACACCTTC
TRBD1,TRBJ2-3,TRBV16,.,CASSPYRDSDFTDTQYF,TGTGCCAGCAGCCCGTACCGGGACAGCGATTTCACAGATACGCAGTATTTT
.,TRBJ2-1,TRBV11-1,.,CASSLGGGRKQFF,TGTGCCAGCAGCTTAGGCGGGGGCCGTAAGCAGTTCTTC
TRBD2,TRBJ2-1,TRBV6-4,.,CASSWERELGGDYNEQFF,TGTGCCAGCAGTTGGGAGCGGGAGTTGGGGGGGGATTACAATGAGCAGTTCTTC
.,TRBJ1-1,TRBV12-3/TRBV12-4,.,CASRPGRGTEAFF,TGTGCCAGCAGGCCTGGGAGGGGCACTGAAGCTTTCTTT
.,TRBJ1-2,TRBV5-6,.,CASSSSPAATIDGYTF,TGTGCCAGCAGCTCGTCGCCCGCGGCTACCATTGATGGCTACACCTTC
TRBD1,TRBJ1-5,TRBV19,.,CASKTRTGASNQPQHF,TGTGCCAGTAAGACTAGGACAGGGGCTAGCAATCAGCCCCAGCATTTT
TRBD1,TRBJ2-2,TRBV2,.,CATNRGPGAELFF,TGTGCCACCAACAGGGGGCCAGGCGCGGAGCTGTTTTTT
TRBD1,TRBJ1-6,TRBV11-2,.,CASSLVATGTSPLHF,TGTGCCAGCAGCTTAGTCGCGACAGGGACTTCACCCCTCCACTTT
.,TRBJ2-2,TRBV19,.,CASSMGYVTNTGELFF,TGTGCCAGTAGTATGGGCTACGTAACGAACACCGGGGAGCTGTTTTTT
.,TRBJ2-2,TRBV15,.,CATGRQVSGKLFF,TGTGCCACCGGCAGACAGGTTTCGGGAAAGCTGTTTTTT
.,TRBJ1-5,TRBV2,.,CASKGDSNQPQHF,TGTGCCAGCAAGGGGGATAGCAATCAGCCCCAGCATTTT
.,TRBJ1-4,TRBV28,.,CASSLVAANEKLFF,TGTGCCAGCAGTTTAGTGGCAGCTAATGAAAAACTGTTTTTT
TRBD2,TRBJ2-3,TRBV9,.,CASSVGPRGGTDTQYF,TGTGCCAGCAGCGTAGGTCCGCGGGGGGGGACAGATACGCAGTATTTT
.,TRBJ1-5,TRBV6-5,once,CASREHPDNQPQHF,TGTGCCAGCAGGGAGCACCCTGACAATCAGCCCCAGCATTTT
TRBD2,TRBJ2-7,TRBV28,.,CASSLLPGTSGTHEQYF,TGTGCCAGCAGTTTACTACCCGGGACTAGCGGGACCCACGAGCAGTACTTC
TRBD1,TRBJ2-2,TRBV10-1,.,CASSERTGTSGELFF,TGCGCCAGCAGTGAAAGGACAGGGACCTCCGGGGAGCTGTTTTTT
.,TRBJ2-7,TRBV19,.,CASSITSSYEQYF,TGTGCCAGTAGTATCACGAGCTCCTACGAGCAGTACTTC
TRBD2,TRBJ2-1,TRBV19,once,CASSSRLAGGTYNEQFF,TGTGCCAGTAGTAGCCGACTAGCGGGAGGCACCTACAATGAGCAGTTCTTC
.,TRBJ2-3,TRBV18,.,CASSPPLADTQYF,TGTGCCAGCTCACCACCTCTAGCAGATACGCAGTATTTT
TRBD2,TRBJ2-7,TRBV6-5,.,CASSLLAGSEDEQYF,TGTGCCAGCAGTCTTCTAGCGGGGTCCGAGGACGAGCAGTACTTC
.,TRBJ1-6,TRBV5-8,once,CASSNTGRRDSPLHF,TGTGCCAGCAGCAATACAGGGCGCCGAGATTCACCCCTCCACTTT
.,TRBJ1-2,TRBV28,.,CATESLGAGGYTF,TGTGCCACCGAGAGTTTGGGGGCTGGGGGCTACACCTTC
.,TRBJ2-3,TRBV19,.,CASSIEQGTDTQYF,TGTGCCAGTAGTATAGAACAGGGCACAGATACGCAGTATTTT
.,TRBJ1-1,TRBV9,.,CASSPPTENTEAFF,TGTGCCAGCAGCCCCCCAACAGAGAACACTGAAGCTTTCTTT
TRBD2,TRBJ2-3,TRBV5-1,once,CASSLPGLADTDTQYF,TGCGCCAGCAGCTTACCGGGACTAGCGGATACAGATACGCAGTATTTT
TRBD2,TRBJ2-4,TRBV7-9,.,CASTPILPGLGLGIQYF,TGTGCCAGCACACCTATACTCCCGGGACTAGGGTTGGGCATTCAGTACTTC
.,TRBJ2-5,TRBV2,once,CASSDGQGRGETQYF,TGTGCCAGCAGTGACGGGCAGGGCCGAGGAGAGACCCAGTACTTC
.,TRBJ1-1,TRBV10-2,.,CASSAYLAGMSF,TGCGCCAGCAGTGCTTACCTAGCGGGAATGTCCTTT
TRBD2,TRBJ2-3,TRBV11-2,.,CASTSGDTDTQYF,TGTGCCAGTACTAGCGGGGACACAGATACGCAGTATTTT
.,TRBJ1-3,TRBV9,.,CASSAFRGSGNTIYF,TGTGCCAGCAGCGCCTTCAGGGGCTCTGGAAACACCATATATTTT
TRBD2,TRBJ2-7,TRBV7-3,.,CASSLAAGPYEQYF,TGTGCCAGCAGCCTGGCAGCGGGGCCCTACGAGCAGTACTTC
.,TRBJ1-4,TRBV5-1,.,CASSLDAGFGEKLFF,TGCGCCAGCAGCTTGGACGCAGGTTTTGGTGAAAAACTGTTTTTT
TRBD1,TRBJ1-4,TRBV2,.,CASSEARGTGNEKLFF,TGTGCCAGCAGTGAAGCCCGGGGGACAGGCAATGAAAAACTGTTTTTT